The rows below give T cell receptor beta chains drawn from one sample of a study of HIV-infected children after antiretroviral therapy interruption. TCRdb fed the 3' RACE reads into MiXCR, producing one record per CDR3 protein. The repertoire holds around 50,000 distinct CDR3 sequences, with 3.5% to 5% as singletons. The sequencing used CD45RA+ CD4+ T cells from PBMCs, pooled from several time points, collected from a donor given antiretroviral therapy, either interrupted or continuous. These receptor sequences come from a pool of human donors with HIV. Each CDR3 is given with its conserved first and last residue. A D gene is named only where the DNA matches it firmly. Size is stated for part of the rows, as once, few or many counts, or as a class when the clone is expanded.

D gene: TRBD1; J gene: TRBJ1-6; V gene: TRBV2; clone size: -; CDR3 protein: CASLPGQGTSPLHF; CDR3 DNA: TGTGCCAGCTTACCGGGACAGGGAACTTCACCCCTCCACTTT
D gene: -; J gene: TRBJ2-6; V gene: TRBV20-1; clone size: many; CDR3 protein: CSARDTGAGANVLTF; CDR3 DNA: TGCAGTGCTAGAGATACGGGGGCTGGGGCCAACGTCCTGACTTTC
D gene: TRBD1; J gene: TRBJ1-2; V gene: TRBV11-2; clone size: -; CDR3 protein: CASSVDRTGGVFWYGYTF; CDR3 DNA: TGTGCCAGCAGCGTGGATAGGACAGGGGGCGTCTTTTGGTATGGCTACACCTTC
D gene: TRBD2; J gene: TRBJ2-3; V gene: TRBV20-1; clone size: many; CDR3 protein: CSASRTSGGRSSTADTQYF; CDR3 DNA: TGCAGTGCTAGTCGGACTAGCGGGGGGCGATCAAGCACGGCAGATACGCAGTATTTT
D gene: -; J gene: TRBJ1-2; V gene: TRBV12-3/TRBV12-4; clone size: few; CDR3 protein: CASSLVLNGYTF; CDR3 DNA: TGTGCCAGCAGTTTAGTCCTCAACGGCTACACCTTC
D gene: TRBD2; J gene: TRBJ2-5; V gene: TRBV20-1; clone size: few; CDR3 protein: CSARSGGGETQYF; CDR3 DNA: TGCAGTGCTAGATCGGGGGGAGGAGAGACCCAGTACTTC
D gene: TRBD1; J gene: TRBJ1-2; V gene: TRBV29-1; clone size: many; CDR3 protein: CSVEKRQGGEDGYTF; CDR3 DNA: TGCAGCGTTGAAAAAAGACAGGGAGGCGAGGATGGCTACACCTTC
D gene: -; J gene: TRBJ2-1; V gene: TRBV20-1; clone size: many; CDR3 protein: CSARTVYNEQFF; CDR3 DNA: TGCAGTGCTCGGACGGTCTACAATGAGCAGTTCTTC
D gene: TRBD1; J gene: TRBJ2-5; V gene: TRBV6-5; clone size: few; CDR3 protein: CASRTGEETQYF; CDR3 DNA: TGTGCCAGCAGGACAGGGGAAGAGACCCAGTACTTC
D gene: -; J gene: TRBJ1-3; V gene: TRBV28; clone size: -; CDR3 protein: CASSLVYGSGNTIYF; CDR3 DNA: TGTGCCAGCAGTTTGGTTTACGGCTCTGGAAACACCATATATTTT
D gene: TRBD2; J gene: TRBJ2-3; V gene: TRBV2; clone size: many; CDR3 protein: CASSGGLAGTDTQYF; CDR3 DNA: TGTGCCAGCAGTGGGGGACTAGCTGGGACAGATACGCAGTATTTT
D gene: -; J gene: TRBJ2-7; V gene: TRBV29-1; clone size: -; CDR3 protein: CSVETALGYEQYF; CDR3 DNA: TGCAGCGTTGAAACAGCCCTCGGCTACGAGCAGTACTTC
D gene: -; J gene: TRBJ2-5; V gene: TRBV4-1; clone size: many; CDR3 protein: CASSQLNRDGETQYF; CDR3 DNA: TGCGCCAGCAGCCAACTAAACCGGGACGGAGAGACCCAGTACTTC
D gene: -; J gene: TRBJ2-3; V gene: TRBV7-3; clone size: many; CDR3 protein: CASSPQEGTQYF; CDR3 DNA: TGTGCCAGCAGCCCACAGGAGGGTACGCAGTATTTT
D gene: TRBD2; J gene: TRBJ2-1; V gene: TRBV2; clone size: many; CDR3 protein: CASSDRLAGGREQFF; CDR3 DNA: TGTGCCAGCAGTGACCGTCTAGCGGGGGGCCGAGAGCAGTTCTTC
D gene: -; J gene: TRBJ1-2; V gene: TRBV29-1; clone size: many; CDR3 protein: CSAEATVNYGYTF; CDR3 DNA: TGCAGCGCAGAGGCTACAGTGAACTATGGCTACACCTTC
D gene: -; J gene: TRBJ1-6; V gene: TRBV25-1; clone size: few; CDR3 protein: CASSFPMGSSYNSPLHF; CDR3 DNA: TGTGCCAGCAGTTTTCCGATGGGGAGCTCCTATAATTCACCCCTCCACTTT
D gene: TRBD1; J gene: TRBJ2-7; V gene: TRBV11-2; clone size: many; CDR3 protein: CASSFAGTGYYEQYF; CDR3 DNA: TGTGCCAGCAGCTTTGCCGGGACAGGGTACTACGAGCAGTACTTC
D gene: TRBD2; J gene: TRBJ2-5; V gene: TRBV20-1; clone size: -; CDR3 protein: CSATGLAGEETQYF; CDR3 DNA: TGCAGTGCTACGGGGTTAGCGGGGGAAGAGACCCAGTACTTC
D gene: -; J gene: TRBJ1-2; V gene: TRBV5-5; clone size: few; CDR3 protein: CASSLAGEGKGIYGYTF; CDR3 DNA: TGTGCCAGCAGCTTGGCCGGGGAAGGGAAGGGGATCTATGGCTACACCTTC
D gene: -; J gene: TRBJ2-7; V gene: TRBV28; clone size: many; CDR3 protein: CASSPLLSSRLSYEQYF; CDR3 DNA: TGTGCCAGCAGCCCTCTATTGTCATCACGCCTCTCCTACGAGCAGTACTTC
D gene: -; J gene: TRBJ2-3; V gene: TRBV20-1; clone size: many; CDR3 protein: CSASQQGSHTDTQYF; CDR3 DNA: TGCAGTGCTAGCCAGCAGGGATCCCACACAGATACGCAGTATTTT
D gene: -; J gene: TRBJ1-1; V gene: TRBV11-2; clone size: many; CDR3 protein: CASSFIGNTEAFF; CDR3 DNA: TGTGCCAGCAGTTTTATTGGGAACACTGAAGCTTTCTTT
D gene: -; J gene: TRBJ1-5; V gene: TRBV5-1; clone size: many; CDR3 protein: CASSLQRENDQPQHF; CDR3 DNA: TGCGCCAGCAGCTTGCAACGGGAGAACGATCAGCCCCAGCATTTT
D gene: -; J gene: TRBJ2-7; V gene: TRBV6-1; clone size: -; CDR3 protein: CASSLPGSWYEQYF; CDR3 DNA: TGTGCCAGCAGTTTACCGGGGTCTTGGTACGAGCAGTACTTC
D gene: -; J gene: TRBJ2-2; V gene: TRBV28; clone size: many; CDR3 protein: CASSQQEFRDPGELFF; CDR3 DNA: TGTGCCAGCAGCCAACAGGAATTCAGGGATCCCGGGGAGCTGTTTTTT
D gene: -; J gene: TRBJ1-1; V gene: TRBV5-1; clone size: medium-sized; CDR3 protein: CASSLQASNTEAFF; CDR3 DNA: TGCGCCAGCAGCTTGCAGGCCTCGAACACTGAAGCTTTCTTT
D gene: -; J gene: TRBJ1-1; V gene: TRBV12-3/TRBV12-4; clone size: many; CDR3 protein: CASSFKITTEAFF; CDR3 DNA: TGTGCCAGCAGTTTTAAGATTACCACTGAAGCTTTCTTT
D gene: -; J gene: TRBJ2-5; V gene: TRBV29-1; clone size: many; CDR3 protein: CSVADGGLTSGETQYF; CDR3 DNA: TGCAGCGTGGCCGATGGGGGACTTACGTCGGGGGAGACCCAGTACTTC
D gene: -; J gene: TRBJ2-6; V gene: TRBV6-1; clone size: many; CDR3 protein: CASRSTRSGANVLTF; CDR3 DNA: TGTGCCAGCAGATCGACCCGCTCTGGGGCCAACGTCCTGACTTTC
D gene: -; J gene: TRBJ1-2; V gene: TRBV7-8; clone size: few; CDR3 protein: CASSYGPPNYGYTF; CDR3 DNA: TGTGCCAGCAGCTACGGACCTCCTAACTATGGCTACACCTTC
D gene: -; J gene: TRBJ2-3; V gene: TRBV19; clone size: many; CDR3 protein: CASTTAGDTQYF; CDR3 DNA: TGTGCCAGTACGACAGCAGGAGATACGCAGTATTTT
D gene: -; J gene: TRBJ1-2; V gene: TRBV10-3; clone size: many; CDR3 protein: CAISENSNNYGYTF; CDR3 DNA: TGTGCCATCAGTGAAAACAGTAACAACTATGGCTACACCTTC
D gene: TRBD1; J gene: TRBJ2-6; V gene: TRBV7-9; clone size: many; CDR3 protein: CASGRGQGLWGSGANVLTF; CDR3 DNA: TGTGCCAGCGGTAGGGGACAGGGACTTTGGGGCTCTGGGGCCAACGTCCTGACTTTC
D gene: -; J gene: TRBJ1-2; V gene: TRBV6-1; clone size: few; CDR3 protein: CASSPGDNYGYTF; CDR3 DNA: TGTGCCAGCTCACCAGGGGACAACTATGGCTACACCTTC
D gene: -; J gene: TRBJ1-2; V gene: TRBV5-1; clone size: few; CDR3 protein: CASSLGQADYGYTF; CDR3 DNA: TGCGCCAGCAGCTTGGGACAGGCGGACTATGGCTACACCTTC